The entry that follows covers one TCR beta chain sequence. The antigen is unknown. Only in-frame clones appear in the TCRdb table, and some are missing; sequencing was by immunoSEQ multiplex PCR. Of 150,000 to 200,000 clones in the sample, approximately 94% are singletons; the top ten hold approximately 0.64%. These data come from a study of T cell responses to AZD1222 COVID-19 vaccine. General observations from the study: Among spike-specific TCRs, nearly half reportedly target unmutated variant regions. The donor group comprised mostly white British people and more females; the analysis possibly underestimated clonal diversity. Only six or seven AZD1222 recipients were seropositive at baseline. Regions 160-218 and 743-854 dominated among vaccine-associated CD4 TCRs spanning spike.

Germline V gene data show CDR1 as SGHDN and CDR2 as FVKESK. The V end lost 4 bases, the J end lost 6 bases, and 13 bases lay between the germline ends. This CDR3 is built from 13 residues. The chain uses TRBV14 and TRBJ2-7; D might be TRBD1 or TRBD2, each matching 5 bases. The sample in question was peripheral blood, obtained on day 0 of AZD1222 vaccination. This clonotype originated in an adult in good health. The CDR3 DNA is TGTGCCAGCAGCCCCTCACCAGGGACCGAGCAGTACTTC. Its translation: CASSPSPGTEQYF.